The clone carrying this TCR beta chain was seen only a few times. Its antigen remains unidentified. Germline lookup yields CDR1 MNHEY and CDR2 SVGEGT. The V gene lost 3 bases and the J gene lost 0 bases, with 9 bases spanning the gap. This CDR3 has 15 amino acids. The data belong to a study of response to subunit inactivated influenza vaccine. Whole-study results and caveats: Researchers suggested that each seasonal influenza vaccination recruits few new T cells.

TCRdb recomputed calls from the RT-PCR reads with MiXCR, one row per CDR3 protein. Of about 520,000 distinct CDR3 sequences listed, roughly 23% are singletons. The input for sequencing was CD4+ T cells sorted from PBMCs, taken 5 to 6 days after vaccination. The sequence was collected from a man aged 45-65 years who received an inactivated influenza vaccine. V is TRBV6-2 or TRBV6-3 and J is TRBJ1-5; D remains ambiguous. The CDR3 bases are TGTGCCAGCAGTTATTATGGGTATAGCAATCAGCCCCAGCATTTT. It specifies CASSYYGYSNQPQHF.